Sequencing of this T cell receptor beta chain was carried out in a study of regulatory T cells in long-lasting Graves disease (dated by TCRdb to the early 2020s). About the full investigation: In the newly diagnosed Graves' disease group, patients had been taking antithyroid drugs for less than 3 months. A total of 35 or so samples were covered by TCR sequencing, comprising approximately 13 persistent and around 20 newly diagnosed Graves' disease patients. The study took place in China and was registered as a clinical trial. This study used TCR sequencing and RNA sequencing of peripheral blood to compare persistent Graves' disease patients against newly diagnosed Graves' disease patients.

General study outcomes and caveats: As a limitation, the authors acknowledged that the small sample size may reduce accuracy. A larger number of public clonotypes was shared among persistent patients (around 2,700) than among newly diagnosed patients (approximately 930). Preferential use of TRBV28, TRBJ1-2 and TRBJ2-5 was observed in persistent disease, whereas TRBV20-1 and TRBJ2-1 were favored in newly diagnosed disease. Because the primary lesion, thyroid tissue, could not be accessed, the study looked at peripheral blood alone. Only the TCR beta chain was sequenced and analyzed. Persistent Graves' disease patients showed lower TCR Shannon entropy and fewer highly expanded clones than newly diagnosed patients, suggesting clonal expansion.

This clonotype showed up many times. The specificity of this receptor is unknown. Per-nucleotide qualities are absent, and no much larger clonotype sits a single base away. The CDR3 covers 17 residues, taking in both the cysteine and the phenylalanine. Only the CDR3 portion is preserved as DNA: 51 bases, with reading frame beginning at the first base. Compared with germline, V lacks 4 bases and J lacks 8 bases; bases without a gene match: 14. The library came from multiplex PCR. Sequenced on an Illumina HiSeq 4000. To build TCR beta libraries, CDR3 regions were amplified by Arm-PCR using iRepertoire HTBI primers. Before sequencing, the PCR products went through gel purification. On the authors' methods: Gene usage analysis of CDR3 amino acid clonotypes relied on the 60 or so TRBV and fewer than 15 TRBJ segments identified across samples. Filtered high-quality paired reads were merged into contigs using COPE and FqMerger. BLAST was used to align contigs to IMGT TRBV, TRBD and TRBJ reference genes, with CDR3 defined following IMGT. Clonotypes above 0.1% frequency were classified as highly expanded clones. Repertoire diversity was measured by Shannon entropy, and V-J evenness by the Gini coefficient. A clonotype was considered public if more than one individual shared it. TCRdb reran the public reads through fastp at Q25 and MiXCR, keeping productive beta chains. Rows matching on CDR3 protein sequence are summarized as one entry with the most common DNA and genes. None of the V and J calls come from the authors' own analysis; TCRdb made them. The table for this sample lists 550,000 to 650,000 distinct CDR3 sequences; 16% of them were counted only once. The biggest ten clones account for more than 10% of the sample.

The time point label of this sample denotes: newly diagnosed GD, antithyroid drugs for less than 3 months. For both TCR sequencing and RNA sequencing, RNA was extracted from PBMCs in TRIzol. The diagnosis of Graves' disease was made according to American Thyroid Association guidelines. The patients came from an endocrinology department in Xi'an, China. Each patient gave 7 to 9.5 milliliters of peripheral blood, collected in an EDTA anticoagulant tube. Ficoll Paque Plus density gradient separation was used to isolate PBMCs, and no additional T cell sorting was done. RNA quality was checked with an Agilent 2100 Bioanalyzer and agarose gel, and concentration with a NanoDrop 2000. This same sample was also part of a study on T cells in Graves' hyperthyroidism and ophthalmopathy. Per the second study: Stable Graves' hyperthyroidism was defined as no progression to ophthalmopathy during 18 months of follow-up. The hyperthyroidism patients were between 18 and 65 years old and newly diagnosed, with a disease duration of less than 2 months. Any patient with an uncontrolled infection, another autoimmune disease, pregnancy or lactation was excluded. Diagnoses were based on clinical symptoms, serum thyroxine and TRAb, thyroid ultrasound and orbital computed tomography. For the first round of RT-PCR on the TCR CDR3, the HTBI primer set was used together with the Qiagen OneStep RT-PCR kit. Most expanded thyroid clonotypes (frequency above 0.001) were also found in blood, which suggests that blood repertoires may mirror thyroid immune responses. A model built on a 13 V-J signature distinguished ophthalmopathy from stable hyperthyroidism, reaching 87.88% sensitivity and approximately 83% specificity in cross-validation and 80%/75% in testing. During validation, the model predicted progression to ophthalmopathy a median of about 6.5 months ahead of onset, with around 71% sensitivity and 72.22% specificity. A discovery cohort of about a hundred patients, approximately 45 with Graves' ophthalmopathy and 57 with stable Graves' hyperthyroidism, was used to find distinguishing TCR V-J signatures. Whether ophthalmopathy could be predicted prospectively was tested in an independent validation cohort made up of roughly 19 hyperthyroidism patients plus 17 patients who later progressed to ophthalmopathy. The 100 or so discovery patients were randomly split 7:3 into training and test sets. In over five Graves' hyperthyroidism patients, the study also compared T-cell repertoires from thyroid tissue with T-cell repertoires from blood. After sampling, hyperthyroidism patients received methimazole starting at 30 mg daily, and ophthalmopathy patients received high-dose intravenous methylprednisolone. Libraries were constructed in a second round of multiplex PCR, after which size selection and purification were carried out. Paired-end sequencing of the libraries was performed with 100 bp reads on an Illumina HiSeq2000. SOAPnuke was used to process the raw data, removing reads that contained adapters or uncalled bases, had a mean Phred below 15, or lacked an exact match to the constant primer or identifier. High-quality paired reads were merged using COPE v1.2.5, and each unique nucleotide sequence was defined as a clonotype. MiTCR v1.1 was used to align the clonotypes against IMGT TRBV, TRBD and TRBJ reference segments. Analysis was restricted to V-J combinations with a frequency above 0.0001, which covered roughly 99% of repertoires. A TCS score was defined as the ratio between F50 (clonal expansion) and ExV (chaos), using BLOSUM62-based TCRdist between CDR3 peptides within each V-J. Welch's t-statistics and random forest reduced several hundred V-J features to roughly 13, which were used in a naive Bayes classifier (R e1071). No statistical method was used to set the sample size in advance, and investigators knew the group allocation. According to the paper, TCR Vbeta CDR3 sequencing was carried out on 120 to 150 peripheral blood samples, which came from 40 to 45 ophthalmopathy, 80 or so hyperthyroidism and about 17 progressor patients.

The receptor's source is a man aged 18 to 30 with Graves disease. Donor details come from another sample of the same person, matched by shared clones. Sample: peripheral blood mononuclear cells (PBMCs), taken at new diagnosis, from a patient treated with antithyroid drugs. The V and J segments used are TRBV12-3 or TRBV12-4 and TRBJ2-1, with TRBD2 matching 10 junction bases. This receptor carries the CDR3 CASSSQGLAEGWDEQFF. In nucleotides, the sequence is TGTGCCAGCAGTTCGCAAGGACTAGCGGAAGGGTGGGATGAGCAGTTCTTC.